One sample yielded the 7 T cell receptor beta chains listed below, sequenced in a study of T cells expressing NK-cell markers. TCRdb reworked the 5' RACE reads into one entry per CDR3 protein, no DNA. The sample's table shows approximately 150,000 distinct CDR3 sequences. Material for sequencing was blood T cells: a sorted CD56 or NKG2C T cell subset, CD4+ or CD8+ T cells, or bulk PBMC T cells (not recorded which). The origin of the receptors is a woman between 18 and 70 years old in good health.

The CDR3 here is CASSTLAGTYNEQFF. The chain uses TRBV5-5 and TRBJ2-1; the TCRdb call, TRBD2, lacks DNA for checking. Germline CDR1 and CDR2: SGHKS and YYEKEE (reference sequence). The CDR3 extends over 15 amino acids.

The chain employs TRBV3-1 and TRBJ2-1; without DNA, the TCRdb call of TRBD2 cannot be checked. The germline CDR1 and CDR2 sequences are LGHDT and YNNKEL (reference sequence). The CDR3 contains 14 residues. The CDR3 is CASRGSSGPNEQFF.

The J gene is TRBJ2-1, the V gene TRBV5-1; as DNA is missing, the TRBD1 call by TCRdb cannot be tested. This CDR3 is built from 15 residues. Per germline, CDR1 SGHRS and CDR2 YFSETQ. Here the CDR3 reads CASSLGGLGMNEQFF.

The J gene is TRBJ2-3, the V gene TRBV7-6; lacking DNA, the TRBD2 call made by TCRdb goes unchecked. The CDR3 consists of 16 residues. CDR1 SGHVS and CDR2 FNYEAQ come from the germline V gene. This CDR3 reads CASSGNSGRAADTQYF. Full variable domain (outside the CDR3, taken from reference TRBV7-6 and TRBJ2-3): GAGVSQSPRYKVTKRGQDVALRCDPISGHVSLYWYRQALGQGPEFLTYFNYEAQQDKSGLPNDRFSAERPEGSISTLTIQRTEQRDSAMYRCASSGNSGRAADTQYFGPGTRLTVL.

The rearrangement links TRBV5-1 to TRBJ1-2; TCRdb reports TRBD1, a call that lacks DNA to check it against. This CDR3 is built from 14 residues. Germline CDR1 reads SGHRS; CDR2 reads YFSETQ. The CDR3 sequence: CASSRDRTNYGYTF.

The rearrangement links TRBV20-1 to TRBJ2-7; without DNA, the TCRdb call of TRBD1 cannot be checked. Germline V gene lookup returns CDR1 DFQATT and CDR2 SNEGSKA (reference sequence). The CDR3 length is 14 residues. The CDR3 is CSAGSRAVRDEQYF.

The chain couples TRBV10-3 to TRBJ2-7; the D gene TCRdb calls, TRBD2, cannot be checked with no DNA. CDR3 length equals 11 residues. The germline V gene has CDR1 ENHRY and CDR2 SYGVKD. This CDR3 reads CAISGEYEQYF.